This T cell receptor beta chain was documented in a study of molecular identifiers for immune sequencing clone quantification. Germline CDR1 reads MGHRA; CDR2 reads YSYEKL. Germline trimming cut 1 base from V and 4 bases from J; bases unmatched to any gene: 3. This CDR3 contains 14 residues. Sorted cells numbering 20,000 to 1,000,000, with 10%, 30% or 50% RNA, yielded the naive CD8 libraries. There are many counts of this clonotype. TCRdb re-derived calls from the PCR reads in MiXCR, one entry per CDR3 protein. The table has 60,000 to 70,000 distinct CDR3 sequences, about 17% seen once; the top ten hold 1.4% to 1.5%.

V and J are TRBV4-1 and TRBJ2-5; 7 positions agree with TRBD2. The sequenced sample was naive CD8+ T cells from blood, with Jurkat cell RNA spiked in. Documented subset: FACS-sorted CD8+CD4-CCR7+CD45RA+ naive T cells. The clonotype was recovered from a human donor in good health. Some libraries in this study had Jurkat cell RNA spiked in. CDR3 in DNA: TGCGCCAGCAGCCAAGTAACGGGAGGAGAGACCCAGTACTTC. Its translation: CASSQVTGGETQYF.